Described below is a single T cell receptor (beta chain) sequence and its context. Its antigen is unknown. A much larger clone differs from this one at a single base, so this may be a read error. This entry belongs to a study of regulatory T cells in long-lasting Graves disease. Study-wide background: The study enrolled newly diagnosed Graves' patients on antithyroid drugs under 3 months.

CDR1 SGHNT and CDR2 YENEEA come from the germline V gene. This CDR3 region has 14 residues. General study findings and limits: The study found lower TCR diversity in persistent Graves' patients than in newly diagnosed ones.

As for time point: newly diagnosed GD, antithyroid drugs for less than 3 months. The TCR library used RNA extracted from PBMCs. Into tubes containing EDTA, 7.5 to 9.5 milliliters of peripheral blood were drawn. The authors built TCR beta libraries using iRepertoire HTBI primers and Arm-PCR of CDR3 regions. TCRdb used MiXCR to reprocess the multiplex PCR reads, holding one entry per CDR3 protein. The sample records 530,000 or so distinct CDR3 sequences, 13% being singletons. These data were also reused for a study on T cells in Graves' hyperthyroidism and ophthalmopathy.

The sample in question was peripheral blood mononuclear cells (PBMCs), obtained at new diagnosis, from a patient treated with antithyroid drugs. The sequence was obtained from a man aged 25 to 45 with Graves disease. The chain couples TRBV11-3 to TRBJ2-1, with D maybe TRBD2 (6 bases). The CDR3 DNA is TGTGCCGGCAGCAAAGCGGAGGGGAAGGATGAGCAGTTCTTC. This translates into CAGSKAEGKDEQFF.